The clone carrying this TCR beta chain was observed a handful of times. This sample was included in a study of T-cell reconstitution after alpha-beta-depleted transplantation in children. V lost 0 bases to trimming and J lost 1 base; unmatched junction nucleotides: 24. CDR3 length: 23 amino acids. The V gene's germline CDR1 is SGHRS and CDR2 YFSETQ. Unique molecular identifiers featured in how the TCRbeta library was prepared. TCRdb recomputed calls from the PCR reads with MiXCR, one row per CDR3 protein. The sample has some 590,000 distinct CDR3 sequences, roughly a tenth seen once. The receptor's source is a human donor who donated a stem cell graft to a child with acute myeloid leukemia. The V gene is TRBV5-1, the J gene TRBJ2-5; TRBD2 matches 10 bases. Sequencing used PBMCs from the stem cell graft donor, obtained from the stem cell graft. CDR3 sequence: CASSLGKNAWTAGTSVIQETQYF. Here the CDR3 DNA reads TGCGCCAGCAGCTTGGGGAAGAATGCCTGGACGGCCGGGACTAGCGTTATCCAAGAGACCCAGTACTTC.